Given below is one T cell receptor (beta chain) in context. Its antigen is currently unknown. These data originate in a study of OX40 agonist ivuxolimab in advanced cancers. Study-wide context: The patients received ivuxolimab by intravenous route every 2 weeks at 0.01 to 10 mg/kg. General study points: In the 0.1 to 3.0 mg/kg range, CD4+ and CD8+ blood T cells had expanded clonally by week 6. Researchers did not establish what antigens the expanded peripheral T cells target.

V was pared by 6 bases and J by 2 bases, with 12 bases between. The CDR3 runs 14 residues. At cycle 4 day 1, cycle 7 day 1, and baseline, blood was sampled. Here immunoSEQ multiplex PCR was the method, and the copy in TCRdb shows in-frame clones only, minus some. The table shows some 120,000 clones, with around 92% occurring only once. This chain connects TRBV23-1 to TRBJ2-3, with D tentatively TRBD1 or TRBD2 (5 bases each). TRBV23-1 is an open reading frame whose function is uncertain. This specimen was CD4+ or CD8+ T cells sorted from blood, taken in a trial of the OX40 agonist ivuxolimab. This clonotype was sampled from an adult with an advanced solid tumor such as melanoma, head and neck, liver or kidney cancer. The CDR3 nucleotides are TGCGCCAGCAGATACCGGGACCCCACAGATACGCAGTATTTT. This translates into CASRYRDPTDTQYF.